The clone carrying this TCR beta chain occurred a few times. Antigen: not known. Cultured CD4+ T cell DNA underwent sequencing with the Oncomine TCR Beta short-read assay. Each CDR3 protein is one row after TCRdb ran MiXCR on the PCR reads. The table records 15,000 to 20,000 distinct CDR3 sequences, under 55% of them present only once. These data are taken from a study of vaccination and CD4 T cells after COVID-19. Looking at the study overall: The authors exposed cells to overlapping spike peptides derived from SARS-CoV-2, HCoV-NL63, HCoV-OC43 and HCoV-229E.

General study findings and limits: SARS-CoV-2-reactive clonotypes rose nonsignificantly, with the median going from about 20 to 38.

The germline V and J ends were trimmed by 4 bases and 4 bases, with 16 bases remaining between them. From germline, CDR1 is MNHNS and CDR2 SASEGT. The CDR3 loop spans 16 amino acids. Treatment denoted: roughly 10-day PBMC culture with coronavirus spike peptide pools or control peptides (ViraFEST assay). Via ViraFEST, peptide pools expanded antigen-specific T cells before TCR sequencing. Here the sequenced sample was CD4+ T cells from blood, cultured in vitro, taken before SARS-CoV-2 vaccination. This TCR came from a human donor who received a COVID-19 vaccine. The genes are TRBV6-1 and TRBJ1-4; D possibly corresponds to TRBD1 (5 bases). CDR3 sequence: CASSVTGGGRNEKLFF. Written as DNA, the CDR3 is TGTGCCAGCAGTGTCACAGGAGGAGGGCGTAATGAAAAACTGTTTTTT.